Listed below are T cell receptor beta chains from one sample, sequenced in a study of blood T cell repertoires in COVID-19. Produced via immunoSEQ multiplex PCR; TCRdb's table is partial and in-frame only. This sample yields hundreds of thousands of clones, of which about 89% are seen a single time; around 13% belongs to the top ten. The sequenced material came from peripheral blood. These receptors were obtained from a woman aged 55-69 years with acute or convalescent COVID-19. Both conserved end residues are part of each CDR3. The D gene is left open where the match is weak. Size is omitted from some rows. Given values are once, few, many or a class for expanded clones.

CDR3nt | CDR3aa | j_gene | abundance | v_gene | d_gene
TGTGCCAGCAGCTTAGTCTGGGACAGGGCGGGCGAAAAACTGTTTTTT | CASSLVWDRAGEKLFF | TRBJ1-4 | once | TRBV7-2 | TRBD1
TGTGCCAGTAGTGCGTTCGACAGTTATTTAGTTGAGGGCTACACCTTC | CASSAFDSYLVEGYTF | TRBJ1-2 | few | TRBV19 | .
TGTGCCAGCAGCCAATGGGGGCTGGGTAGCACTGAAGCTTTCTTT | CASSQWGLGSTEAFF | TRBJ1-1 | . | TRBV4-2 | .
TGTGCCAGCAGATTTACAGGGGGCGGTGAGCAGTTCTTC | CASRFTGGGEQFF | TRBJ2-1 | few | TRBV6-4 | TRBD1
TGTGCCAGCAGCCCCACAGGGGGCCAAGAGACCCAGTACTTC | CASSPTGGQETQYF | TRBJ2-5 | . | TRBV28 | TRBD1
TGTGCCAGCAGCTTACCTAGCATCAATGAGCAGTTCTTC | CASSLPSINEQFF | TRBJ2-1 | . | TRBV7-2 | .
TGTGCCAGCAGCTCCGGGACTAGCGGGTTCACCTCCTACGAGCAGTACTTC | CASSSGTSGFTSYEQYF | TRBJ2-7 | once | TRBV7-2 | TRBD2
TGTGCCAGTAGTATAGTTGGCGGGAGGGCCCCCAATGAGCAGTTCTTC | CASSIVGGRAPNEQFF | TRBJ2-1 | . | TRBV19 | TRBD2
TGCGCCAGCAGCCAAGTTCTCCCCTTGGGGGGGAGCGACGAGCAGTACTTC | CASSQVLPLGGSDEQYF | TRBJ2-7 | . | TRBV4-1 | TRBD2
TGTGCCAGCAGCCAAGATCTGAGCGGGGGTCTTATGAATGAGCAGTTCTTC | CASSQDLSGGLMNEQFF | TRBJ2-1 | few | TRBV4-2 | TRBD2
TGCGCCAGCAGTCCAACCAGGGTTGACTATGGCTACACCTTC | CASSPTRVDYGYTF | TRBJ1-2 | . | TRBV10-1 | .
TGTGCCAGCAGTCCGCAGGGTGGCGTCACCGGGGAGCTGTTTTTT | CASSPQGGVTGELFF | TRBJ2-2 | . | TRBV27 | .
TGTGCCAGCAGCCCGACTAGCTCGGGCACCGGGGAGCTGTTTTTT | CASSPTSSGTGELFF | TRBJ2-2 | . | TRBV6-6 | TRBD2
TGTGCCAGCAGTCCGCTGGGAGAAAATGAAAAACTGTTTTTT | CASSPLGENEKLFF | TRBJ1-4 | . | TRBV27 | .
TGTGCCATCAGCCTAGAGAATGAAAAACTGTTTTTT | CAISLENEKLFF | TRBJ1-4 | . | TRBV10-3 | .
TGTGCCAGCAGCTTCCAAAGCGGGAGGGCGACAGATACGCAGTATTTT | CASSFQSGRATDTQYF | TRBJ2-3 | . | TRBV11-2 | TRBD2
TGTGCCAGCAGCGTTCTACAGGGGGTTAACTATGGCTACACCTTC | CASSVLQGVNYGYTF | TRBJ1-2 | . | TRBV9 | TRBD1
TGTGCCAGCAGCTTCGGGACAGGGAACACTGAAGCTTTCTTT | CASSFGTGNTEAFF | TRBJ1-1 | . | TRBV9 | TRBD1
TGTGCCAGCAGCGCAGGGGTCGGGGCCAACGTCCTGACTTTC | CASSAGVGANVLTF | TRBJ2-6 | once | TRBV7-9 | .
TGTGCCAGCAGCAAAGTGGAAGGGGGAGGCAATCAGCCCCAGCATTTT | CASSKVEGGGNQPQHF | TRBJ1-5 | . | TRBV21-1 | .
TGCGCCAGCAGCGCCGACAGGGTTCCGTACGAGCAGTACTTC | CASSADRVPYEQYF | TRBJ2-7 | . | TRBV5-1 | TRBD1
TGTGCCAGCAGCCAAATCCGGGACAGGGCCGAAGAGACCCAGTACTTC | CASSQIRDRAEETQYF | TRBJ2-5 | . | TRBV3-1/TRBV3-2 | TRBD1
TGCGCCAGCAAGGGGTACTCCTACGAGCAGTACTTC | CASKGYSYEQYF | TRBJ2-7 | . | TRBV10-1 | .
TGTGCCAGCAGCTTAGGGACTCTACCTGAAGCTTTCTTT | CASSLGTLPEAFF | TRBJ1-1 | . | TRBV7-3 | .
TGCGCCAGCAGTCAATCGCGGGACGGGGTTTCTAATTCACCCCTCCACTTT | CASSQSRDGVSNSPLHF | TRBJ1-6 | . | TRBV23-1 | .
TGTGCCAGCAGCCAAGATTCCGGGCGGGGGAGCTCCTACGAGCAGTACTTC | CASSQDSGRGSSYEQYF | TRBJ2-7 | . | TRBV3-1/TRBV3-2 | TRBD2
TGTGCCAGCACTGAGGGCGCAGGAACTGAAGCTTTCTTT | CASTEGAGTEAFF | TRBJ1-1 | . | TRBV2 | .
TGTGCCAGCAGCTTAGATGGCAGGGGCAATGAGCAGTTCTTC | CASSLDGRGNEQFF | TRBJ2-1 | . | TRBV11-2 | .
TGTGCCATCAGCGGACAGGGGAGAGAGCAGTACTTC | CAISGQGREQYF | TRBJ2-7 | . | TRBV10-3 | TRBD1
TGTGCCAGCAGTTTACGGACTCTCCTGGTCTCCTACGAGCAGTACTTC | CASSLRTLLVSYEQYF | TRBJ2-7 | . | TRBV28 | .
TGTGCCAGCTCAGGACTAGCGGGCACAGATACGCAGTATTTT | CASSGLAGTDTQYF | TRBJ2-3 | . | TRBV18 | TRBD2
TGTGCCAGCAGCGTCGGACTAGCCGGCGGGGGCGAGACCCAGTACTTC | CASSVGLAGGGETQYF | TRBJ2-5 | . | TRBV9 | TRBD2
TGTGCCAGCAGCTCATCCCGGGACAGGGGGTGTTGGTGGGCTAGCGGGGCGAGCTCCTACGAGCAGTACTTC | CASSSSRDRGCWWASGASSYEQYF | TRBJ2-7 | . | TRBV6-6 | TRBD1
TGTGCCAGCAGCTTAGAGTTCGCGGGGGACTACACCGGGGAGCTGTTTTTT | CASSLEFAGDYTGELFF | TRBJ2-2 | . | TRBV7-9 | TRBD2
TGTGCCAGCGGCGACAGGGGTAGTTTCGGAAACATTCAGTACTTC | CASGDRGSFGNIQYF | TRBJ2-4 | . | TRBV2 | TRBD1
TGTGCCAGCAGGGGGGACAGGGGAGGGTCGGGAACTGAAGCTTTCTTT | CASRGDRGGSGTEAFF | TRBJ1-1 | . | TRBV28 | TRBD1
TGTGCCAGCAGTACAGGGCCCGGGGAGCTGTTTTTT | CASSTGPGELFF | TRBJ2-2 | . | TRBV11-3 | .
TGTGCCACCAGCAGATATGACAGGGTTACTGAAGCTTTCTTT | CATSRYDRVTEAFF | TRBJ1-1 | . | TRBV15 | TRBD1
TGTGCCACCAGCAGAGATGGGACAGGGTGGTTAGGGACAGATACGCAGTATTTT | CATSRDGTGWLGTDTQYF | TRBJ2-3 | . | TRBV15 | TRBD1
TGTGCTAGCAGCTTGCGGGAGGGCCTGAATGAGCAGTTCTTC | CASSLREGLNEQFF | TRBJ2-1 | . | TRBV7-7 | TRBD2
TGTGCCACCCGAAACTTAGTCTCCTACAATGAGCAGTTCTTC | CATRNLVSYNEQFF | TRBJ2-1 | . | TRBV19 | .
TGCGCCAGCAACTTGGCAGAACAACGGAGGAACACTGAAGCTTTCTTT | CASNLAEQRRNTEAFF | TRBJ1-1 | . | TRBV5-1 | .
TGTGCCAGCAGCAATAAGCCGAACACTGAAGCTTTCTTT | CASSNKPNTEAFF | TRBJ1-1 | few | TRBV6-4 | .
TGTGCCAGCAGCTTGGTAGGGGGCCCAGAGACCCAGTACTTC | CASSLVGGPETQYF | TRBJ2-5 | . | TRBV5-4 | TRBD1
TGTGCCAGCAGCTTAGGCTGGGGAGGGGGCTACACCTTC | CASSLGWGGGYTF | TRBJ1-2 | few | TRBV28 | .
TGTGCCAGCAGCCCGAGCGGGGCCCGGGTTAATGAAAAACTGTTTTTT | CASSPSGARVNEKLFF | TRBJ1-4 | . | TRBV11-2 | .
TGTGCCAGTAGCCCGGGACAGGTAGCTGGTGGCACTGAAGCTTTCTTT | CASSPGQVAGGTEAFF | TRBJ1-1 | . | TRBV19 | TRBD1
TGTGCCAGCAGTCCACTCCGGGACAAGCCTTTCTATGGCTACACCTTC | CASSPLRDKPFYGYTF | TRBJ1-2 | . | TRBV27 | .
TGTGCCAGCAGCTCGATGACAGGGGGCAACTATGGCTACACCTTC | CASSSMTGGNYGYTF | TRBJ1-2 | . | TRBV7-8 | TRBD1
TGTGCCGTGGGGACAGGGGGGAAGAATGAGCAGTTCTTC | CAVGTGGKNEQFF | TRBJ2-1 | . | TRBV24-1 | TRBD1
TGTGCCAGCAGCCGGAATAGCCGGGAGCTGTTTTTT | CASSRNSRELFF | TRBJ2-2 | . | TRBV7-2 | .
TGTGCCAGCAGTGATGGCGGGATTTCCCAAGAGACCCAGTACTTC | CASSDGGISQETQYF | TRBJ2-5 | once | TRBV2 | .
TGTGCCAGCAGCTTAGGTATGACAGGGAGTACTTTCATCTACGAGCAGTACTTC | CASSLGMTGSTFIYEQYF | TRBJ2-7 | . | TRBV7-2 | TRBD1
TGTGCCAGCAGCCAAGAGCCCGTAGCGGGGGCCAACAATGAGCAGTTCTTC | CASSQEPVAGANNEQFF | TRBJ2-1 | . | TRBV4-2 | TRBD2
TGTGCCAGCACCCCACGTAGGAACACTGAAGCTTTCTTT | CASTPRRNTEAFF | TRBJ1-1 | . | TRBV28 | .
TGTGCCAGCAGCTTAATTAAGGAGGTGAACACTGAAGCTTTCTTT | CASSLIKEVNTEAFF | TRBJ1-1 | few | TRBV7-9 | .
TGTGCCATTCGGACCGAGGGTAACACCGGGGAGCTGTTTTTT | CAIRTEGNTGELFF | TRBJ2-2 | once | TRBV6-6 | .
TGTGCCAGCAGCCCAAGACCGGGACAGGGGGCTTATGGGGCCAACGTCCTGACTTTC | CASSPRPGQGAYGANVLTF | TRBJ2-6 | . | TRBV3-1/TRBV3-2 | TRBD1
TGTGCCAGCAGGAACCGGGACAGGTCAAAGGATGAGCAGTACTTC | CASRNRDRSKDEQYF | TRBJ2-7 | . | TRBV28 | TRBD1